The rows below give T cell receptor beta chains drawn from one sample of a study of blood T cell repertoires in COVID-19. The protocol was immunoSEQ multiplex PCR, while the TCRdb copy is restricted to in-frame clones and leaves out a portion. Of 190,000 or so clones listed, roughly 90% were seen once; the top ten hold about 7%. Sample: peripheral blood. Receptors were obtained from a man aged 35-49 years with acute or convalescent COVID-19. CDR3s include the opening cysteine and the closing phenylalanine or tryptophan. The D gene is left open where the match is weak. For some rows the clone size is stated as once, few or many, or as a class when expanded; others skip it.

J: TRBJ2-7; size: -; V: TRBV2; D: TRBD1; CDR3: CASNDRGLNEQYF; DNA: TGTGCCAGCAACGACAGGGGGCTGAACGAGCAGTACTTC
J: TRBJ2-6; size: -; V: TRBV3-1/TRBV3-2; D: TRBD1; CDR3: CASSGRDRVHAGANVLTF; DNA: TGTGCCAGCAGCGGCCGGGACAGGGTGCACGCTGGGGCCAACGTCCTGACTTTC
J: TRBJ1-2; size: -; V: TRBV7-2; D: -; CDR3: CASSLTSGLAYRNYGYTF; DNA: TGTGCCAGCAGCTTAACCTCGGGACTGGCGTACCGTAACTATGGCTACACCTTC
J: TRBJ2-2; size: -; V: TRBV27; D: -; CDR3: CASRPNRDWGTGELFF; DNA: TGTGCCAGCAGGCCAAACCGGGACTGGGGGACCGGGGAGCTGTTTTTT
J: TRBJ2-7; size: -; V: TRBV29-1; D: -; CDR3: CSVDGVADYPDEQYF; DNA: TGCAGCGTTGATGGCGTAGCGGACTACCCCGACGAGCAGTACTTC
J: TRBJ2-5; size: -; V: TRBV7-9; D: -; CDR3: CAERGAQETQYF; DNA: TGTGCCGAACGGGGTGCGCAAGAGACCCAGTACTTC
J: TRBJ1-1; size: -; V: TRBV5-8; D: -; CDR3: CASSLGRRIAF; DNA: TGTGCCAGCAGCTTGGGACGGCGAATAGCCTTT
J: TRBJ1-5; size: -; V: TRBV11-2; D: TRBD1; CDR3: CASSLGIQGNQPQHF; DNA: TGTGCCAGCAGCTTAGGGATACAGGGGAACCAGCCCCAGCATTTT
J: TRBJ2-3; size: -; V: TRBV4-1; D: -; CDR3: CASTRRSLFTDTQYF; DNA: TGCGCCAGCACCCGGAGAAGCCTTTTCACAGATACGCAGTATTTT
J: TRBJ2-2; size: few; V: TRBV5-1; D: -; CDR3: CASSLNSGANTGELFF; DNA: TGCGCCAGCAGCTTGAACAGCGGCGCGAACACCGGGGAGCTGTTTTTT
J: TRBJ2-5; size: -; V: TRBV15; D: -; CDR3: CATSVRGATQETQYF; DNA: TGTGCCACCAGCGTTCGGGGGGCGACCCAAGAGACCCAGTACTTC
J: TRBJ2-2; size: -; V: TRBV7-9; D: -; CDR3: CASSLGGRHTGELFF; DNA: TGTGCCAGCAGCTTAGGGGGGCGGCACACCGGGGAGCTGTTTTTT
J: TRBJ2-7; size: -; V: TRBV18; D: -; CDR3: CASSRGGITYEQYF; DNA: TGTGCCAGCTCACGGGGGGGCATAACCTACGAGCAGTACTTC
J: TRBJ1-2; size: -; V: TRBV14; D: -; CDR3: CASSHGVYGYTF; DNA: TGTGCCAGCAGCCACGGGGTTTATGGCTACACCTTC
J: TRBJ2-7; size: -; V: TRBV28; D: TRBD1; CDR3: CASERTGWSYEQYF; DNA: TGTGCCAGCGAAAGGACAGGGTGGTCCTACGAGCAGTACTTC
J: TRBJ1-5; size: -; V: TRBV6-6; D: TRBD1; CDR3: CASSYDRGNRPQHF; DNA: TGTGCCAGCAGTTACGACAGGGGGAATCGGCCCCAGCATTTT
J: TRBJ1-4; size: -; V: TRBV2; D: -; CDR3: CASTRPGGGGKLFF; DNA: TGTGCCAGCACCCGGCCGGGGGGGGGTGGAAAACTGTTTTTT
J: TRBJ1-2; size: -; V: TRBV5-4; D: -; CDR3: CASSLQQGYGYTF; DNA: TGTGCCAGCAGCTTGCAACAGGGCTATGGCTACACCTTC
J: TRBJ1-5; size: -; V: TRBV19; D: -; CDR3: CASSFPGGALNQPQHF; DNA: TGTGCCAGTAGCTTCCCCGGGGGGGCCCTCAATCAGCCCCAGCATTTT
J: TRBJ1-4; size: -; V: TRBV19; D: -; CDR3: CASSTGLTRGEKLFF; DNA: TGTGCCAGTAGTACAGGGCTTACAAGGGGGGAAAAACTGTTTTTT
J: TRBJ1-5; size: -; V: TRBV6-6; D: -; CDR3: CASSNLWQDGPQHF; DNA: TGTGCCAGCAGCAACCTTTGGCAGGATGGGCCCCAGCATTTT
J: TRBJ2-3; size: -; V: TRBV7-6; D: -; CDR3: CASSLQGSGVYF; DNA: TGTGCCAGCAGCTTACAGGGCAGTGGGGTGTATTTT
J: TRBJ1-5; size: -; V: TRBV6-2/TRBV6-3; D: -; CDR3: CASSYQGRPYNQPQHF; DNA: TGTGCCAGCAGTTACCAGGGCCGCCCCTACAATCAGCCCCAGCATTTT
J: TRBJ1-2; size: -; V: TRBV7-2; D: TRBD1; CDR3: CASSLAGTGLSYGYTF; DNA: TGTGCCAGCAGCTTAGCTGGGACAGGGCTTAGTTATGGCTACACCTTC
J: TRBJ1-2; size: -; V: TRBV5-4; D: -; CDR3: CASSFESMRDYGYTF; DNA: TGTGCCAGCAGCTTCGAATCTATGCGGGACTATGGCTACACCTTC
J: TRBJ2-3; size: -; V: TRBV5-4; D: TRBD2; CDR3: CASSGRLAGGPDTQYF; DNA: TGTGCCAGCAGCGGGAGACTAGCGGGGGGACCAGATACGCAGTATTTT
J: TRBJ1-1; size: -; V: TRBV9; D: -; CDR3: CASSVGLMNTEAFF; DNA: TGTGCCAGCAGCGTAGGGCTCATGAACACTGAAGCTTTCTTT
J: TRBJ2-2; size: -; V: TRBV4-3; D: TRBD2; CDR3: CASSQGGRGRPSPELFF; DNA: TGCGCCAGCAGCCAAGGTGGGCGGGGGAGACCAAGCCCGGAGCTGTTTTTT
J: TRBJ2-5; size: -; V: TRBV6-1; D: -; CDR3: CASSELWAETQYF; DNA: TGTGCCAGCAGTGAGTTATGGGCAGAGACCCAGTACTTC
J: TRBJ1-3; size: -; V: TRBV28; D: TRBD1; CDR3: CASIQGVEGNTIYF; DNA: TGTGCCAGCATACAGGGGGTAGAAGGAAACACCATATATTTT
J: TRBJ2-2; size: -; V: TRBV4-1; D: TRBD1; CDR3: CASSQDLGQGPAGELFF; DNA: TGCGCCAGCAGCCAAGATCTAGGACAGGGGCCCGCCGGGGAGCTGTTTTTT
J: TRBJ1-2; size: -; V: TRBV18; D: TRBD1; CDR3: CASSPPSAGGGYGYTF; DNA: TGTGCCAGCTCACCACCGTCGGCAGGGGGTGGCTATGGCTACACCTTC
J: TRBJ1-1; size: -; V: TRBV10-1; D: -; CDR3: CASSKQTNTEAFF; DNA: TGCGCCAGCAGTAAACAGACGAACACTGAAGCTTTCTTT
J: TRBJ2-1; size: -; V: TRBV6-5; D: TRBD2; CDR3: CASSAGRNEQFF; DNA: TGTGCCAGCAGCGCCGGGAGGAATGAGCAGTTCTTC
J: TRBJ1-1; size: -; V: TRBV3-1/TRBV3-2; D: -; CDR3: CASSFPERGTEAFF; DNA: TGTGCCAGCAGCTTCCCAGAGAGAGGCACTGAAGCTTTCTTT
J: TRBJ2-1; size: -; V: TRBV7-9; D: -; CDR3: CASSPHNEQFF; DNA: TGTGCCAGCAGCCCTCACAATGAGCAGTTCTTC
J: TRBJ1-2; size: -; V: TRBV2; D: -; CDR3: CASSIGGAGAGYGYTF; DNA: TGTGCCAGCAGTATAGGAGGGGCGGGGGCAGGGTATGGCTACACCTTC
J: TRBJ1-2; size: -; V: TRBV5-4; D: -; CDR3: CASSPPDGVHYGYTF; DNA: TGTGCCAGCAGCCCGCCGGACGGGGTTCACTATGGCTACACCTTC
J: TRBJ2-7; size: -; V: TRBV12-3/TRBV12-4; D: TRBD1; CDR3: CASSLTGTEQYF; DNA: TGTGCCAGCAGTTTGACAGGGACCGAGCAGTACTTC
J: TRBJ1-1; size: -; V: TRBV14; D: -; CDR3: CASSQRRTPNTEAFF; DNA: TGTGCCAGCAGCCAGCGACGGACTCCGAACACTGAAGCTTTCTTT
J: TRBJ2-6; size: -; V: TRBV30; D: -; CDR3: CAWTSPGSGANVLTF; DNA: TGTGCCTGGACCAGCCCAGGGTCTGGGGCCAACGTCCTGACTTTC
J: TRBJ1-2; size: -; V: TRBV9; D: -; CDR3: CASSVVTGYGYTF; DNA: TGTGCCAGCAGCGTAGTAACGGGCTATGGCTACACCTTC
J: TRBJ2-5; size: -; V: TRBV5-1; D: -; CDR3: CASSLEARGEETQYF; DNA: TGCGCCAGCAGCTTGGAGGCTCGCGGGGAGGAGACCCAGTACTTC
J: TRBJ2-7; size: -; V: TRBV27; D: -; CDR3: CASSLSRLGEAEQYF; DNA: TGTGCCAGCAGTTTATCACGGCTGGGAGAGGCCGAGCAGTACTTC
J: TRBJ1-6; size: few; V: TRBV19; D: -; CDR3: CASSPRLFVPLHF; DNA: TGTGCCAGTAGTCCTCGACTCTTTGTACCCCTCCACTTT
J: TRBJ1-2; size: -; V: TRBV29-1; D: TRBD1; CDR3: CSVDGQGTGGYTF; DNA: TGCAGCGTGGATGGACAGGGCACGGGTGGCTACACCTTC